The clone carrying this T cell receptor (beta chain) was recorded once. Its antigen is currently unknown. Sequencing used immunoSEQ multiplex PCR; TCRdb keeps in-frame clones, though not all of them. Counted here are some 55,000 clones, around 82% occurring once; the ten biggest clones make up about 29%. This record belongs to a study of lymphopenia after photon versus proton radiotherapy. Study outcomes and limitations: In patients who died, overall survival fell as post-nadir TCR diversity dropped more.

The V and J ends lost 4 bases and 5 bases, in that order; junction bases with no gene match: 9. CDR1 and CDR2 from the germline V gene are SGDLS and YYNGEE. The CDR3 has 17 residues. The sequence derives from a man aged 45 to 65 with gastric cancer. The V and J genes are TRBV9 and TRBJ2-2; 12 nucleotides match TRBD2. Sequencing was performed on peripheral blood, taken from a patient treated with photon-based radiotherapy. CDR3 nucleotides: TGTGCCAGCAGCCTCCCGACTAGCGGGAGAACGACCGGGGAGCTGTTTTTT. Amino acid sequence: CASSLPTSGRTTGELFF.